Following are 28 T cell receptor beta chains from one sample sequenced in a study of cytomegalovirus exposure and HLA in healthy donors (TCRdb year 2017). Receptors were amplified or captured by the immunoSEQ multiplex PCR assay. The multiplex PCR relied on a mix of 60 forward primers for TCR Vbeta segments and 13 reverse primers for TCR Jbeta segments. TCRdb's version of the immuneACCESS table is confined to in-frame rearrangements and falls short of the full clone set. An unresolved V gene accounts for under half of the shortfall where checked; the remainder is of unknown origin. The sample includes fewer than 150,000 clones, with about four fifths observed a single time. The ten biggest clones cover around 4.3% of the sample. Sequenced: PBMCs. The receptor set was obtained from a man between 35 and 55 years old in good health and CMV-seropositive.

The CDR3 region is CASSQEASDNEQFF. Written as DNA, the CDR3 is TGCGCCAGCAGCCAAGAAGCTAGCGACAATGAGCAGTTCTTC. V gene TRBV4-1 combines with J gene TRBJ2-1; a possible D gene is TRBD2 (6 bases). Trimming left V 0 bases short and J 5 bases short, with 8 bases between. The CDR3 has 14 amino acids. Per the germline V gene, CDR1 is MGHRA and CDR2 is YSYEKL.

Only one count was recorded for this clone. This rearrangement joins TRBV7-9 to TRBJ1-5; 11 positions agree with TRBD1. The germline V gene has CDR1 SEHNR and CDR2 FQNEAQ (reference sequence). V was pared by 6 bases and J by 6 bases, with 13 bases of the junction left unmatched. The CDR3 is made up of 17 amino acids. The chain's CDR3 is CASSRDSGQGGGQPQHF. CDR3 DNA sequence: TGTGCCAGCAGTCGGGACTCGGGACAGGGGGGGGGTCAGCCCCAGCATTTT.

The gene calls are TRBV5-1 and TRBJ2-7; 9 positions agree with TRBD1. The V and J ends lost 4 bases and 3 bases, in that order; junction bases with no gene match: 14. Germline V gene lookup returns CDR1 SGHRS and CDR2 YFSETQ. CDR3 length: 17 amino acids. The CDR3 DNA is TGCGCCAGCAGCCCTAGCCCGGGACAGGGTAGTGGCTACGAGCAGTACTTC. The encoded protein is CASSPSPGQGSGYEQYF.

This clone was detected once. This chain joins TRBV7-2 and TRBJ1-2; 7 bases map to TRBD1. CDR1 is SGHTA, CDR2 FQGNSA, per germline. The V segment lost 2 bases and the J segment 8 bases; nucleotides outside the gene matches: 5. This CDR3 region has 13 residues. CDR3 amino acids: CASSLKRQGGYTF. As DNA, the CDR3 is TGTGCCAGCAGCTTAAAGAGACAGGGAGGCTACACCTTC.

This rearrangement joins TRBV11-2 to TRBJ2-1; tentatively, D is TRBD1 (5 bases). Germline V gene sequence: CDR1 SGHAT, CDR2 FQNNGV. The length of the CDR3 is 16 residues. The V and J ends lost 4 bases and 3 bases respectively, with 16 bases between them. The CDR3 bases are TGTGCCAGCAGCTCCGCCGACAGAGCACACTACAATGAGCAGTTCTTC. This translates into CASSSADRAHYNEQFF.

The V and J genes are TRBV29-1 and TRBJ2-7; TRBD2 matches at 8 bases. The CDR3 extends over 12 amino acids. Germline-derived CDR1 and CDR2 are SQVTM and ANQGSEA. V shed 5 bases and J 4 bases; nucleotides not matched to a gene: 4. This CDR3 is CSVRTSSYEQYF. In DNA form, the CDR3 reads TGCAGCGTTCGGACTAGCAGTTACGAGCAGTACTTC.

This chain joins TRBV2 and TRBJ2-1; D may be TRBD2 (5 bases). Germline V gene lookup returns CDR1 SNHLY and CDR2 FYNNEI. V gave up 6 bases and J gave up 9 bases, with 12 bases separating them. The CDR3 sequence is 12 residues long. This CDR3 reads CASSISEGEQFF. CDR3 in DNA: TGTGCCAGCAGCATTTCAGAGGGTGAGCAGTTCTTC.

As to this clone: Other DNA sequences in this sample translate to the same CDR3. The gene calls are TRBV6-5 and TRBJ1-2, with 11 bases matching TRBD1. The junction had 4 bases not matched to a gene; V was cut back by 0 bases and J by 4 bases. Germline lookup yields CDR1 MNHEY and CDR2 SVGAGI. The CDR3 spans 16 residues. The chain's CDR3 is CASSYSRTGGGYGYTF. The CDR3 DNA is TGTGCCAGCAGTTACTCACGGACAGGGGGCGGCTATGGCTACACCTTC.

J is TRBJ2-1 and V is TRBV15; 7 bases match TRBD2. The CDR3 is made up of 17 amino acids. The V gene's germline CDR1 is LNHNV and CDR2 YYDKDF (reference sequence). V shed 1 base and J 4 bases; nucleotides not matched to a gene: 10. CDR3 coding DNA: TGTGCCACCAGCAGAGGAGAATTCGCGGGAGCGTACAATGAGCAGTTCTTC. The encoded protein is CATSRGEFAGAYNEQFF.

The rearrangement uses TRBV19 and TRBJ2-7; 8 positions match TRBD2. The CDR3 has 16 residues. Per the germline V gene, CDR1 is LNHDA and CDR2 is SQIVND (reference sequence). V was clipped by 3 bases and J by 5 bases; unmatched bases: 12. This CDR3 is CASSIRTSLIIDEQYF. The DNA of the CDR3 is TGTGCCAGTAGTATCCGGACTAGCCTAATAATCGACGAGCAGTACTTC.

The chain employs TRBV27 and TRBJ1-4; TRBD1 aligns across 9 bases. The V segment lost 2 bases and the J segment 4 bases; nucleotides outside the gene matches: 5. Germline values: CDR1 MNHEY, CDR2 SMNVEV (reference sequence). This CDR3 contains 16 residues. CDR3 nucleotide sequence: TGTGCCAGCAGTTTAAGGACAGGGGCCTATAATGAAAAACTGTTTTTT. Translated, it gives CASSLRTGAYNEKLFF.

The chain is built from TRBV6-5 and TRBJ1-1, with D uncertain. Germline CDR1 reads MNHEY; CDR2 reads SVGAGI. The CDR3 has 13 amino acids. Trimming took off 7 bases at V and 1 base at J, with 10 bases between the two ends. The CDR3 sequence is CASKKLENTEAFF. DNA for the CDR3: TGTGCCAGCAAGAAGCTTGAGAACACTGAAGCTTTCTTT.

The CDR3 DNA sequence: TGCGCCAGCAGCTTGCAGGGGTCCGGTAACTATGGCTACACCTTC. Its protein is CASSLQGSGNYGYTF. The chain carries TRBV5-1 and TRBJ1-2, with D possibly TRBD1 on 6 matching bases. The V end was cut by 1 base, the J end by 1 base, with 11 bases between. CDR1 is SGHRS, CDR2 YFSETQ, per germline. The CDR3 spans 15 residues. Using reference TRBV5-1 and TRBJ1-2 for the parts outside the CDR3, the full variable domain is KAGVTQTPRYLIKTRGQQVTLSCSPISGHRSVSWYQQTPGQGLQFLFEYFSETQRNKGNFPGRFSGRQFSNSRSEMNVSTLELGDSALYLCASSLQGSGNYGYTFGSGTRLTVV.

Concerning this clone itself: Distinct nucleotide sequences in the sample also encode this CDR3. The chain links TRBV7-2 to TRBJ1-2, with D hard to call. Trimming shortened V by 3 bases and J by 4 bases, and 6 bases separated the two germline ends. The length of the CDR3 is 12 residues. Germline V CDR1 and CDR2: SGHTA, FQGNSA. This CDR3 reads CASSLSSYGYTF. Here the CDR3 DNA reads TGTGCCAGCAGCTTGAGTTCCTATGGCTACACCTTC.

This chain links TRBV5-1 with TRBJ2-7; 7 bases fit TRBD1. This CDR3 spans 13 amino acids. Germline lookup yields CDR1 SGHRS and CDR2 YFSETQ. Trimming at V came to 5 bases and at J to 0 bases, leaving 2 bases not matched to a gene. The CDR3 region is CASRTGSSYEQYF. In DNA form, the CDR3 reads TGCGCCAGCAGGACAGGGTCCTCCTACGAGCAGTACTTC.

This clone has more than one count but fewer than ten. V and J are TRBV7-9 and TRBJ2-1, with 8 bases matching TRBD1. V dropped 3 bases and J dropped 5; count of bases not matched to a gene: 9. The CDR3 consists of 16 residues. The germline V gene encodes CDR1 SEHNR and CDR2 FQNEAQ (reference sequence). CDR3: CASSLGGTGHNNEQFF. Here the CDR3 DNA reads TGTGCCAGCAGCTTGGGTGGGACAGGACATAACAATGAGCAGTTCTTC. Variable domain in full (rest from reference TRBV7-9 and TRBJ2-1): DTGVSQNPRHKITKRGQNVTFRCDPISEHNRLYWYRQTLGQGPEFLTYFQNEAQLEKSRLLSDRFSAERPKGSFSTLEIQRTEQGDSAMYLCASSLGGTGHNNEQFFGPGTRLTVL.

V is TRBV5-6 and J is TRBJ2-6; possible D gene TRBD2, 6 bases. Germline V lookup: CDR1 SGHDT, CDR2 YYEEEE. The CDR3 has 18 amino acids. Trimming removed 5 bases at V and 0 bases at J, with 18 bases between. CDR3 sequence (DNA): TGTGCCAGCAGGGAGAGAGGGGAGGTCCCCTCTGGGGCCAACGTCCTGACTTTC. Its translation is CASRERGEVPSGANVLTF. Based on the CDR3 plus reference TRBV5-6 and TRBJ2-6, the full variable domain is DAGVTQSPTHLIKTRGQQVTLRCSPKSGHDTVSWYQQALGQGPQFIFQYYEEEERQRGNFPDRFSGHQFPNYSSELNVNALLLGDSALYLCASRERGEVPSGANVLTFGAGSRLTVL.

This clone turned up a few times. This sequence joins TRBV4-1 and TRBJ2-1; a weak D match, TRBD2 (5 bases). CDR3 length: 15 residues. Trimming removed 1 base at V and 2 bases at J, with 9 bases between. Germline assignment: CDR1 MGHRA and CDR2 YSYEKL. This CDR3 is CASSQGEGPYNEQFF. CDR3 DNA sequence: TGCGCCAGCAGCCAAGGAGAGGGCCCCTACAATGAGCAGTTCTTC.

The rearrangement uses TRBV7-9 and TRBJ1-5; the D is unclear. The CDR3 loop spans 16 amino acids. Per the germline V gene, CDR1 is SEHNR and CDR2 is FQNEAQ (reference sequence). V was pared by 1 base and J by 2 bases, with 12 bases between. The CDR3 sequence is CASSLEGGSGNQPQHF. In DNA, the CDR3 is TGTGCCAGCAGCTTAGAAGGAGGCTCGGGCAATCAGCCCCAGCATTTT. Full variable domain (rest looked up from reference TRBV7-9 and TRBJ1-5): DTGVSQNPRHKITKRGQNVTFRCDPISEHNRLYWYRQTLGQGPEFLTYFQNEAQLEKSRLLSDRFSAERPKGSFSTLEIQRTEQGDSAMYLCASSLEGGSGNQPQHFGDGTRLSIL.

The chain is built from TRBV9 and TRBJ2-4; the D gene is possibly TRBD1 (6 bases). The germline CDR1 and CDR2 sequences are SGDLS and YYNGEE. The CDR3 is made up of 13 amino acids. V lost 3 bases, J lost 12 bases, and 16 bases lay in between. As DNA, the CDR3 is TGTGCCAGCAGCGAAGGACGGTCAGGGGCTCAGTACTTC. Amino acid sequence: CASSEGRSGAQYF.

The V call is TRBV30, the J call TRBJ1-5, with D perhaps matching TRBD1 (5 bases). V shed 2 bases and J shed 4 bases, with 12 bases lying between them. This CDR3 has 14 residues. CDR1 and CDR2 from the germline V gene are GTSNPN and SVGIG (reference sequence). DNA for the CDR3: TGTGCCTGGAGTAAAGGGGCAGGTAATCAGCCCCAGCATTTT. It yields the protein CAWSKGAGNQPQHF.

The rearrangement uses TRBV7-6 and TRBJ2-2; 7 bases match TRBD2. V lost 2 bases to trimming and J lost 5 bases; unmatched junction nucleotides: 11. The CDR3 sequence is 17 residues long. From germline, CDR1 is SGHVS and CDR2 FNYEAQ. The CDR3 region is CASSLPRARERTGELFF. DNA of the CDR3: TGTGCCAGCAGCTTACCCCGTGCGCGGGAGAGGACCGGGGAGCTGTTTTTT.

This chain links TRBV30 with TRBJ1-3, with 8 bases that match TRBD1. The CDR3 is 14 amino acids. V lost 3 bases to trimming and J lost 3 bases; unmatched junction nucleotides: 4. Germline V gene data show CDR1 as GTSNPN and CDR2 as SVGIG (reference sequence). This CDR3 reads CAWSPGQGGNTIYF. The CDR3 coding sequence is TGTGCCTGGAGCCCAGGACAGGGTGGAAACACCATATATTTT.

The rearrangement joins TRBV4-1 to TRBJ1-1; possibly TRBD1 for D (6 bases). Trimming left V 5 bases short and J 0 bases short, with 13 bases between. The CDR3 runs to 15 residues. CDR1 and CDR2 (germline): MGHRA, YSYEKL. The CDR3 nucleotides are TGCGCCAGCAGCGCCTCGGGACACTTGAACACTGAAGCTTTCTTT. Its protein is CASSASGHLNTEAFF.

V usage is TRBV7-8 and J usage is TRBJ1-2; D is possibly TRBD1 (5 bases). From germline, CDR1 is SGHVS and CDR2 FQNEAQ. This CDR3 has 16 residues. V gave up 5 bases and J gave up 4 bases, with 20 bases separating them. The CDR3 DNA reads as TGTGCCAGCAGCCACAGGAACCTCCTGGATTTCTATGGCTACACCTTC. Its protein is CASSHRNLLDFYGYTF.

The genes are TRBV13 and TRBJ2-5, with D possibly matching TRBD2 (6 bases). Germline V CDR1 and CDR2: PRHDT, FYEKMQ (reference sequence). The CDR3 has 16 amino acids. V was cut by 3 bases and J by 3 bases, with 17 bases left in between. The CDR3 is CASSLGGSTTEETQYF. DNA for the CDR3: TGTGCCAGCAGCTTGGGGGGATCAACCACTGAAGAGACCCAGTACTTC.

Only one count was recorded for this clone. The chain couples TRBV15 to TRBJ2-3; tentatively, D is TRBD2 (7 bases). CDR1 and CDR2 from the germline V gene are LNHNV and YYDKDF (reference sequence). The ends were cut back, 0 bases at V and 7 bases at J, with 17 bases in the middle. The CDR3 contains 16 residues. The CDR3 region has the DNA TGTGCCACCAGCAGAGATCCTTTCCGGGGGGCAAATACGCAGTATTTT. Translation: CATSRDPFRGANTQYF.

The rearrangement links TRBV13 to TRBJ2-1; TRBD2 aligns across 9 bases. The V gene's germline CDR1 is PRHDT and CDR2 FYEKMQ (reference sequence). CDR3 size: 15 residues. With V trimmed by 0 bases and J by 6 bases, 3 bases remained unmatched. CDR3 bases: TGTGCCAGCAGCTTAGGTAGCGGGAGACGCAATGAGCAGTTCTTC. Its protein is CASSLGSGRRNEQFF.